The rows below give T cell receptor beta chains drawn from one sample of a study of T cell clones after liver transplantation. Using immunoSEQ multiplex PCR, the repertoire was profiled, and TCRdb retains in-frame clones only, with some absent. The table has 85,000 to 130,000 clones, approximately 85% seen once; the top ten hold 0.99%. Material: CD4+ T cells from blood, obtained before liver transplant. These receptors originate from a human donor who received a liver transplant. CDR3s include the opening cysteine and the closing phenylalanine or tryptophan. D genes are given only for firm matches. A clone size is listed for some rows: how often the clone was seen (once, few, many), or a class if it is expanded.

TRBJ1-1 . TRBV18 . TGTGCCAGCTCACCAGAGATTGAAGCTTTCTTT CASSPEIEAFF
TRBJ1-1 . TRBV9 TRBD1 TGTGCCAGCAGCGTTACAGGGGGGAACACTGAAGCTTTCTTT CASSVTGGNTEAFF
TRBJ1-2 once TRBV30 TRBD1 TGTGCCTGGAGTCGCCAGGGGGGATTGGGCTATGGCTACACCTTC CAWSRQGGLGYGYTF
TRBJ1-3 . TRBV5-4 . TGTGCCAGCAGCCCGGAGGACCGGGCTGGAAACACCATATATTTT CASSPEDRAGNTIYF
TRBJ1-5 . TRBV10-2 . TGCGCCAGCAGTGAGTCGGGCGGAAGCAATCAGCCCCAGCATTTT CASSESGGSNQPQHF
TRBJ1-3 . TRBV14 . TGTGCCAGCAGCCTAGGCGGTCGGACAGTGGGAAACACCATATATTTT CASSLGGRTVGNTIYF
TRBJ2-7 few TRBV28 . TGTGCCAGCAGTTTAAGGGCAGGGTCTACCTACGAGCAGTACTTC CASSLRAGSTYEQYF
TRBJ2-2 . TRBV10-2 . TGCGCCAGCAGTGAAGAGCCCGTTTACGGGGAGCTGTTTTTT CASSEEPVYGELFF
TRBJ1-1 once TRBV28 . TGTGCCAGCAGTTTTGTTGGGGGGGGTGAAGCTTTCTTT CASSFVGGGEAFF
TRBJ1-4 . TRBV7-2 . TGTGCCAGCAGCTTATTCGGACAGTTTAATGAAAAACTGTTTTTT CASSLFGQFNEKLFF
TRBJ2-1 once TRBV5-1 TRBD2 TGCGCCAGCAGCTCATCTAGCGGGAGTTTGGAAAATGAGCAGTTCTTC CASSSSSGSLENEQFF
TRBJ1-5 . TRBV19 . TGTGCCAGCACTGGGGTCTCGCTAGATCAGCCCCAGCATTTT CASTGVSLDQPQHF
TRBJ2-1 . TRBV6-5 . TGTGCCAGCAGGTGGGGGTATGAGCAGTTCTTC CASRWGYEQFF
TRBJ2-5 . TRBV4-2 . TGTGCCAGCAGCCCGACTAGCCAAGAGACCCAGTACTTC CASSPTSQETQYF
TRBJ1-6 few TRBV15 TRBD1 TGTGCCACCAGCAGAGCCGGGACAGGGGTATCACCCCTCCACTTT CATSRAGTGVSPLHF
TRBJ2-7 . TRBV6-4 . TGTGCCAGCAGTCAGGAACCAGGACACGGGGGGCAGTACTTC CASSQEPGHGGQYF
TRBJ2-5 . TRBV2 TRBD2 TGTGCCAGCAGTCAGTGGACTAGCGGACGTGAGACCCAGTACTTC CASSQWTSGRETQYF
TRBJ2-5 . TRBV10-3 TRBD2 TGTGCCACCGCGATATTGGGCGGGGGGGCTAGGGAAGAGACCCAGTACTTC CATAILGGGAREETQYF
TRBJ1-5 . TRBV6-5 . TGTGCCAGCTCGCGGGGGTCGAGCAATCAGCCCCAGCATTTT CASSRGSSNQPQHF
TRBJ2-7 . TRBV5-1 . TGCGCCAGCAGCTTGGGGGGGCCCGGCGAGCAGTACTTC CASSLGGPGEQYF
TRBJ1-2 . TRBV29-1 TRBD1 TGCAGCGTTGAACTACAGGGGGCTTTCAGCTACACCTTC CSVELQGAFSYTF
TRBJ1-1 . TRBV29-1 . TGCAGCGCTGCGACAGATACGATCACTGAAGCTTTCTTT CSAATDTITEAFF
TRBJ1-5 . TRBV7-2 . TGTGCCAGCAGCTTAGGGGAGCATAGCAATCAGCCCCAGCATTTT CASSLGEHSNQPQHF
TRBJ1-1 few TRBV6-6 . TGTGCCAGCAGTTACGACATGGCGGCCACTGAAGCTTTCTTT CASSYDMAATEAFF
TRBJ2-7 . TRBV27 . TGTGCCAGCAGTTTACTGCAGTCCTACGAGCAGTACTTC CASSLLQSYEQYF
TRBJ1-1 . TRBV5-4 TRBD1 TGTGCCAGCAGCTCGGGAGACAGGGGGTACACTGAAGCTTTCTTT CASSSGDRGYTEAFF
TRBJ1-4 . TRBV18 . TGTGCCAGCTCAACGACAGAAAAACTGTTTTTT CASSTTEKLFF
TRBJ2-3 once TRBV2 . TGTGCCAGCAATGCGGTAGGGGGGTTCACAGATACGCAGTATTTT CASNAVGGFTDTQYF
TRBJ1-3 . TRBV11-2 . TGTGCCAGCAGCTTTGTTGAGGGCAGCTCTGGAAACACCATATATTTT CASSFVEGSSGNTIYF
TRBJ1-2 . TRBV6-6 TRBD1 TGTGCCAGCAGTCAGGGGGGAAATAACTATGGCTACACCTTC CASSQGGNNYGYTF
TRBJ2-2 . TRBV5-4 . TGTGCCAGCAGCGGCACGGATCGGGGGGCCACCGGGGAGCTGTTTTTT CASSGTDRGATGELFF
TRBJ1-1 . TRBV5-1 . TGCGCCAGCAGCTACAGGGCGAACACTGAAGCTTTCTTT CASSYRANTEAFF
TRBJ2-3 . TRBV9 . TGTGCCAGCAGCGTAGTAAGCAGCACAGATACGCAGTATTTT CASSVVSSTDTQYF
TRBJ2-6 . TRBV6-5 . TGTGCCACGGCAACATTGACCAACGTCCTGACTTTC CATATLTNVLTF
TRBJ2-2 . TRBV5-6 . TGTGCCAGCAGACCGGGACCAAACACCGGGGAGCTGTTTTTT CASRPGPNTGELFF
TRBJ2-5 . TRBV4-2 TRBD2 TGTGCCAGCAGCCAAGATACTAGCGGGGTAATTCAAGAGACCCAGTACTTC CASSQDTSGVIQETQYF
TRBJ1-2 . TRBV5-4 . TGTGCCAGCAGCTTGGCCGTAGGGGAGGTTGGCTACACCTTC CASSLAVGEVGYTF
TRBJ2-5 . TRBV30 . TGTGCCTGGAGTGTTGGCCGCTACCAAGAGACCCAGTACTTC CAWSVGRYQETQYF
TRBJ1-2 . TRBV9 TRBD1 TGTGCCAGCAGCGAGGGACAGGGGCAGTATGGCTACACCTTC CASSEGQGQYGYTF
TRBJ1-5 . TRBV2 TRBD1 TGTGCCAGCAGTCCCGGACAGGGGAGATATCAGCCCCAGCATTTT CASSPGQGRYQPQHF
TRBJ2-1 . TRBV11-3 . TGTGCCAGCAGCTTGCGCGGGGACCTCTACAATGAGCAGTTCTTC CASSLRGDLYNEQFF
TRBJ2-3 once TRBV7-9 TRBD2 TGTGCCAGCAGTTCCACTAGCGACACGCAGTATTTT CASSSTSDTQYF
TRBJ1-1 . TRBV4-3 . TGCGCCAGCAGCCCAAGTGGTCGAGTTTGGACTGAAGCTTTCTTT CASSPSGRVWTEAFF
TRBJ1-1 . TRBV15 TRBD1 TGTGCCACCCGTACTGGACAGGGGTTCACTGAAGCTTTCTTT CATRTGQGFTEAFF
TRBJ1-6 . TRBV7-8 TRBD1 TGTGCCAGCAGCTATAGAGGGCAGGGGGCTACCAATTCACCCCTCCACTTT CASSYRGQGATNSPLHF
TRBJ2-7 . TRBV7-8 . TGTGCCAGCAGCTTATTGAGCAGGGTTACCTACGAGCAGTACTTC CASSLLSRVTYEQYF
TRBJ1-1 . TRBV6-6 TRBD1 TGTGCCAGCAGTCGGAAGGGGACAGGGGACACTGAAGCTTTCTTT CASSRKGTGDTEAFF
TRBJ1-2 . TRBV7-2 . TGTGCCAGCAGCTTGAGGGGGGGCAGCTCCAACTATGGCTACACCTTC CASSLRGGSSNYGYTF
TRBJ2-7 once TRBV7-6 TRBD2 TGTGCCAGCAGCTTAGCGCTTGGCGGGGGGGCCTACGAGCAGTACTTC CASSLALGGGAYEQYF
TRBJ2-3 . TRBV6-6 . TGTGCCAGCAGGAGGGAGGTAGATACGCAGTATTTT CASRREVDTQYF
TRBJ1-5 . TRBV28 . TGTGCCAGCAGTTTATTGGGTCTTGGGCCCCAGCATTTT CASSLLGLGPQHF
TRBJ2-1 . TRBV9 . TGTGCCAGCAGCGCCCGACAGACAGGCAATGAGCAGTTCTTC CASSARQTGNEQFF
TRBJ2-1 . TRBV5-1 . TGCGCCAGCAGTCATGGACAGTCCCACTCAGGAGAGCAGTTCTTC CASSHGQSHSGEQFF
TRBJ1-2 . TRBV5-1 . TGCGCCAGCAGCGATGGGGACACCAACTATGGCTACACCTTC CASSDGDTNYGYTF